This passage covers 8 T cell receptor beta chains from one sample sequenced in a study of blood T cell repertoires in COVID-19. Generated by immunoSEQ multiplex PCR, the TCRdb table keeps only in-frame clones and is missing some. The sample has about 330,000 clones, about 92% seen once. The sequencing input was PBMCs or T cells enriched from blood (not recorded which). The receptors derive from a woman aged 30 to 39 who had recovered from COVID-19.

The rearrangement joins TRBV4-2 to TRBJ2-1, with 11 positions matching TRBD2. The CDR3 has 15 amino acids. The germline V gene encodes CDR1 LGHNA and CDR2 YNFKEQ. V lost 1 base and J lost 6; bases outside the gene matches: 2. CDR3 DNA: TGTGCCAGCAGCCAAGGCACTAGCGGGGGCAATGAGCAGTTCTTC. It encodes CASSQGTSGGNEQFF.

J is TRBJ2-4 and V is TRBV6-5; D is uncertain. Between the trimmed V and J ends, which lost 8 bases and 0 bases, there was a span of 8 bases. CDR1 is MNHEY and CDR2 is SVGAGI in the germline V gene. The CDR3 totals 13 residues. CDR3 sequence reads: CASSVLAKNIQYF. CDR3 DNA: TGTGCCAGCTCGGTGCTAGCCAAAAACATTCAGTACTTC.

This chain joins TRBV3-1 (or the pseudogene TRBV3-2) and TRBJ2-3; a possible D gene is TRBD2 (6 bases). Germline V lookup: CDR1 LGHDT, CDR2 YNNKEL (reference sequence). The CDR3 spans 15 residues. The germline V and J ends were trimmed by 0 bases and 3 bases, with 10 bases remaining between them. CDR3 coding DNA: TGTGCCAGCAGCCAAGATCTGGAGGGAACAGATACGCAGTATTTT. This encodes CASSQDLEGTDTQYF.

The rearrangement links TRBV7-9 to TRBJ2-1, with 13 bases matching TRBD2. V gave up 4 bases and J gave up 6 bases; unmatched junction bases: 12. The CDR3 loop spans 18 amino acids. Germline assignment: CDR1 SEHNR and CDR2 FQNEAQ (reference sequence). CDR3 in amino acids: CASSSTLAGGLTPNEQFF. DNA of the CDR3: TGTGCCAGCAGCTCGACACTAGCGGGGGGGCTTACCCCCAATGAGCAGTTCTTC.

J is TRBJ2-1 and V is TRBV19; no clear D gene. Germline CDR1 reads LNHDA; CDR2 reads SQIVND (reference sequence). V dropped 3 bases and J dropped 3 bases, with 9 bases sitting between them. The CDR3 sequence is 14 residues long. Here the CDR3 reads CASSISPGYNEQFF. The CDR3 DNA reads TGTGCCAGTAGTATTTCCCCCGGCTACAATGAGCAGTTCTTC.

The chain carries TRBV4-2 and TRBJ2-5, with D tentatively TRBD1 (6 bases). This CDR3 is built from 13 residues. V was clipped by 0 bases and J by 7 bases, with 9 bases between them. Germline lookup yields CDR1 LGHNA and CDR2 YNFKEQ. CDR3 residues: CASSQEQGGTQYF. The CDR3 DNA follows: TGTGCCAGCAGCCAAGAACAGGGCGGGACCCAGTACTTC.

The chain has TRBV5-1 and TRBJ2-5, with 10 bases lining up with TRBD1. Germline V gene lookup returns CDR1 SGHRS and CDR2 YFSETQ. The CDR3 runs 15 residues. V gave up 4 bases and J gave up 1 base; unmatched junction bases: 4. The CDR3 DNA reads TGCGCCAGCAGCCCGGGACAGGGGCCCCAAGAGACCCAGTACTTC. Its protein is CASSPGQGPQETQYF.

The chain joins TRBV18 to TRBJ2-7, with D unclear. CDR1 KGHSH and CDR2 LQKENI come from the germline V gene. The V and J ends lost 3 bases and 0 bases respectively, with 15 bases between them. The CDR3 sequence is 16 residues long. CDR3 protein: CASSPFTGSRSYEQYF. The CDR3, as DNA: TGTGCCAGCTCACCTTTTACGGGTAGTCGCTCCTACGAGCAGTACTTC.